These 17 T cell receptor beta chains were all obtained from the same sample, sequenced in a study of STAT5B mutations in CD4+ large granular lymphocyte leukemia. Some clones are missing from TCRdb's copy, which holds only in-frame ones; the method was immunoSEQ multiplex PCR. In the table there are some 5,900 clones, roughly 80% of which are singletons. Sequenced: PBMCs. The receptors were gathered from an elderly man with CD4+ T-cell large granular lymphocyte leukemia.

The CDR3 DNA is TGTGCCAGCAGCCAAGATCTGCGGGACGCATACAGGGAGCTGTTTTTT. Protein product: CASSQDLRDAYRELFF. The chain is built from TRBV4-2 and TRBJ2-2; a weak D match, TRBD2 (6 bases). There are 16 residues in the CDR3. Looked up from germline, CDR1 is LGHNA and CDR2 is YNFKEQ. V lost 0 bases and J lost 9, with 17 bases in between.

This chain connects TRBV19 to TRBJ1-5; perhaps TRBD1 as D (6 bases). Germline lookup yields CDR1 LNHDA and CDR2 SQIVND (reference sequence). The CDR3 sequence is 15 residues long. V was pared by 7 bases and J by 0 bases, with 13 bases between. CDR3 region: CASTGGLYSNQPQHF. DNA of the CDR3: TGTGCCAGTACCGGGGGGCTTTATAGCAATCAGCCCCAGCATTTT.

By share, this clone counts as medium-sized (0.01 to 0.1%). DNA for the CDR3: TGTGCCAGCAGGAGGGACCCCACCAGTGAGCAGTTCTTC. This translates into CASRRDPTSEQFF. V usage is TRBV6-4 and J usage is TRBJ2-1; D may correspond to TRBD1 or TRBD2 (5 bases each). The CDR3 has 13 amino acids. Trimming pared 6 bases from V and 9 bases from J, leaving 15 bases between. Germline V gene lookup returns CDR1 MRHNA and CDR2 SNTAGT.

The CDR3, as DNA: TGCGCCAGCAGCTTGTCCCCAGGGCTCTCCTACGAGCAGTACTTC. This codes for CASSLSPGLSYEQYF. The chain carries TRBV5-1 and TRBJ2-7, with a possible D match to TRBD1 (5 bases). Trimming left V 1 base short and J 0 bases short, with 11 bases between. The CDR3 contains 15 residues. Germline CDR1 and CDR2: SGHRS and YFSETQ.

The chain combines TRBV7-8 with TRBJ1-1; D uncertain. Trimming took 1 base from V and 0 from J, leaving 6 bases between them. CDR1 is SGHVS, CDR2 FQNEAQ, per germline. The CDR3 loop spans 14 amino acids. The CDR3 protein is CASSLEPMNTEAFF. DNA for the CDR3: TGTGCCAGCAGCTTAGAACCCATGAACACTGAAGCTTTCTTT. Complete variable domain (other parts from reference TRBV7-8 and TRBJ1-1): GAGVSQSPRYKVAKRGQDVALRCDPISGHVSLFWYQQALGQGPEFLTYFQNEAQLDKSGLPSDRFFAERPEGSVSTLKIQRTQQEDSAVYLCASSLEPMNTEAFFGQGTRLTVV.

The genes are TRBV11-2 and TRBJ2-7; 10 bases match TRBD1. This CDR3 spans 15 amino acids. Germline CDR1 SGHAT, CDR2 FQNNGV. After removal of 1 base from V and 1 base from J, the junction contained 1 base not matched to a gene. The CDR3 bases are TGTGCCAGCAGCTTAGGGACAGGGGGTTCCTACGAGCAGTACTTC. Amino acids: CASSLGTGGSYEQYF. Together with reference TRBV11-2 and TRBJ2-7, the CDR3 gives the full variable domain: EAGVAQSPRYKIIEKRQSVAFWCNPISGHATLYWYQQILGQGPKLLIQFQNNGVVDDSQLPKDRFSAERLKGVDSTLKIQPAKLEDSAVYLCASSLGTGGSYEQYFGPGTRLTVT.

This clone is labeled large. V is TRBV19 and J is TRBJ2-3; 8 bases are a match to TRBD2. The CDR3 totals 20 residues. The germline V gene encodes CDR1 LNHDA and CDR2 SQIVND (reference sequence). J gave up 4 bases and V 4 bases, and 22 bases lay outside the gene matches. CDR3 DNA sequence: TGTGCCAGTAGTACAGGGGCTTGGCTAGCGGGTTCCCCATATGCAGATACGCAGTATTTT. It codes for CASSTGAWLAGSPYADTQYF.

This clone has only one observation. The V call is TRBV9, the J call TRBJ2-5, with 11 nucleotides matching TRBD2. From germline, CDR1 is SGDLS and CDR2 YYNGEE. The CDR3 totals 17 residues. Trimming cost V 0 bases and J 2 bases; bases outside gene matches: 6. CDR3 residues: CASSVASGGPRQETQYF. CDR3 sequence (DNA): TGTGCCAGCAGCGTAGCTAGCGGGGGGCCCCGACAAGAGACCCAGTACTTC.

The chain employs TRBV9 and TRBJ2-2; D remains unclear. Germline V CDR1 and CDR2: SGDLS, YYNGEE. The CDR3 is 12 amino acids. Trimming left V 4 bases short and J 5 bases short, with 6 bases between. The CDR3 sequence: CASSPSTGELFF. CDR3 nucleotides: TGTGCCAGCAGCCCGTCAACCGGGGAGCTGTTTTTT.

This CDR3 is CSALGLNGYTF. The CDR3 DNA is TGCAGTGCTTTAGGACTTAATGGCTACACCTTC. The chain uses TRBV20-1 and TRBJ1-2; D remains ambiguous. The CDR3 has 11 residues. The germline V and J ends were trimmed by 5 bases and 6 bases, with 10 bases remaining between them. Germline CDR1 reads DFQATT; CDR2 reads SNEGSKA (reference sequence).

A single count supports this clone. The chain employs TRBV13 and TRBJ2-6, with D hard to call. Between the trimmed V and J ends, which lost 2 bases and 0 bases, there was a span of 14 bases. This CDR3 contains 18 residues. Germline lookup yields CDR1 PRHDT and CDR2 FYEKMQ (reference sequence). This CDR3 reads CASSLWSTSFSGANVLTF. The DNA for the CDR3 is TGTGCCAGCAGCTTATGGAGTACCTCCTTCTCTGGGGCCAACGTCCTGACTTTC.

This clone was seen more than once but under ten times. The chain joins TRBV7-9 to TRBJ1-3; D is perhaps TRBD1 (5 bases). Trimming stripped 4 bases from V and 1 base from J, with 11 bases between. Germline V CDR1 and CDR2: SEHNR, FQNEAQ (reference sequence). The CDR3 spans 15 residues. This CDR3 is CASSSLGTSGNTIYF. The CDR3 DNA reads TGTGCCAGCAGCTCCCTCGGGACTTCTGGAAACACCATATATTTT.

The chain employs TRBV19 and TRBJ2-7, with D perhaps matching TRBD2 (6 bases). From germline, CDR1 is LNHDA and CDR2 SQIVND (reference sequence). The CDR3 is made up of 13 amino acids. Trimming left V 4 bases short and J 7 bases short, with 14 bases between. CDR3 sequence reads: CASSRGTVWEQYF. CDR3 DNA sequence: TGTGCCAGTAGTAGGGGGACTGTATGGGAGCAGTACTTC.

CDR3 protein: CASSATGGFGYTF. The CDR3 DNA reads TGTGCCAGCAGCGCGACAGGGGGCTTTGGCTACACCTTC. The chain links TRBV9 to TRBJ1-2; 10 positions match TRBD1. Per germline, CDR1 SGDLS and CDR2 YYNGEE. V lost 3 bases, J lost 7 bases, and 3 bases stayed unmatched. This CDR3 is 13 amino acids long.

The rearrangement uses TRBV7-9 and TRBJ2-1; 10 bases are a match to TRBD2. With 5 bases clipped from V and 9 bases from J, the junction kept 13 bases outside the gene matches. CDR1 SEHNR and CDR2 FQNEAQ come from the germline V gene (reference sequence). The CDR3 consists of 16 residues. The CDR3 DNA reads TGTGCCAGCAGCCTGGGTACTAGCGGGATTTCCCTTGAGCAGTTCTTC. Translation: CASSLGTSGISLEQFF.

This clone was counted only a few times. V gene TRBV9 combines with J gene TRBJ2-7, with 11 bases lining up with TRBD2. Germline assignment: CDR1 SGDLS and CDR2 YYNGEE. The CDR3 totals 15 residues. V trimming: 2 bases; J trimming: 4 bases; junction bases outside the gene matches: 5. In DNA, the CDR3 is TGTGCCAGCAGCGTTGGGGCTAGCGGGGGGTACGAGCAGTACTTC. Translated: CASSVGASGGYEQYF.

The chain is built from TRBV6-5 and TRBJ2-7; D call uncertain. The CDR3 length is 13 residues. Deletions cut 4 bases from V and 3 bases from J, with 10 bases between. The V gene's germline CDR1 is MNHEY and CDR2 SVGAGI. CDR3 sequence reads: CASSSSSNYEQYF. CDR3 coding DNA: TGTGCCAGCAGTTCCAGCAGTAACTACGAGCAGTACTTC.